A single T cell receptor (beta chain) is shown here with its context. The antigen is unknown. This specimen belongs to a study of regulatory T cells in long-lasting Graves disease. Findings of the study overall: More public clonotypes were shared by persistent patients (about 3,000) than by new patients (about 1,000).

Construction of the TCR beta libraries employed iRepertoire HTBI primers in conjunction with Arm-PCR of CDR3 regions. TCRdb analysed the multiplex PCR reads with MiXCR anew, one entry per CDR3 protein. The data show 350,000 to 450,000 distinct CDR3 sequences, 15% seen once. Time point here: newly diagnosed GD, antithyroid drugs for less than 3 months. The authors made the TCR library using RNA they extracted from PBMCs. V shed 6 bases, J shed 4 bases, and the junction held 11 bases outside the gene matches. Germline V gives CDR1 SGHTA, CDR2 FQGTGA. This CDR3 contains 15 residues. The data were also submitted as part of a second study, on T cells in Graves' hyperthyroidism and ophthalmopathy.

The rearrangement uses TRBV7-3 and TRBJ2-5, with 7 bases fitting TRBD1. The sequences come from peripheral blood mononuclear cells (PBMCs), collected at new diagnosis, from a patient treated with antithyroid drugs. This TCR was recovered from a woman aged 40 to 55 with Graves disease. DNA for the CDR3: TGTGCCAGCAGTCAACGGACAGGATCATCAGAGACCCAGTACTTC. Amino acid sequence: CASSQRTGSSETQYF.